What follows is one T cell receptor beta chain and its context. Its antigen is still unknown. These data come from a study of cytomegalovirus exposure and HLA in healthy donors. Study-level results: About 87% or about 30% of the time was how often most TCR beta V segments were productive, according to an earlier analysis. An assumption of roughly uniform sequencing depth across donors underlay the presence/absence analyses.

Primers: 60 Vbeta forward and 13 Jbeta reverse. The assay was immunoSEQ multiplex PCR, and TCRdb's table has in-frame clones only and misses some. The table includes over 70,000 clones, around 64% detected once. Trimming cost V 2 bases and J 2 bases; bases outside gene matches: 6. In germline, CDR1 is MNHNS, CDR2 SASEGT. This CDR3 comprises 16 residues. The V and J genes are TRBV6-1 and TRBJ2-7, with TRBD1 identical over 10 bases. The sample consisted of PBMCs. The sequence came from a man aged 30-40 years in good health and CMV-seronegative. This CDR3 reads CASSEPLGTGAYEQYF. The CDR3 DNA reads TGTGCCAGCAGTGAACCTTTGGGGACAGGGGCCTACGAGCAGTACTTC.